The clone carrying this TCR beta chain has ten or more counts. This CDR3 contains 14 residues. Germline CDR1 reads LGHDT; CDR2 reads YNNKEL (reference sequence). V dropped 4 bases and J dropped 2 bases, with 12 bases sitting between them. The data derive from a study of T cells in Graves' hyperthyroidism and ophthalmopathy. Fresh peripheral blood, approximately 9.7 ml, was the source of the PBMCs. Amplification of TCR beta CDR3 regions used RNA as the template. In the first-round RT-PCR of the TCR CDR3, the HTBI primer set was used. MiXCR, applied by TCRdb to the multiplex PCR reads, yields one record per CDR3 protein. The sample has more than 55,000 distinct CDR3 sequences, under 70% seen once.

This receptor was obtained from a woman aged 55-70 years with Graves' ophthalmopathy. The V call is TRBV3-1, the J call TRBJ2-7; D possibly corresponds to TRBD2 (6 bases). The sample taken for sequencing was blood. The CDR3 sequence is CASSRGTYPYEQYF. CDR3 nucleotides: TGTGCCAGCAGCCGCGGGACTTACCCCTACGAGCAGTACTTC.